This is a list of T cell receptor beta chains from one sample in a study of shared clonotypes between healthy human individuals. Clones were sequenced by immunoSEQ multiplex PCR, and TCRdb holds only the in-frame ones, with some missing. Here the sample spans 2 million to 2.5 million clones, approximately 94% being singletons. The sequenced sample consisted of naive CD4+ T cells sorted from blood. Source of these receptors: a young man in good health. Both conserved end residues are part of each CDR3. D genes are given only for firm matches. Clone size is given for some rows only: seen once, a few or many times, or a class if the clone is expanded.

V	D	size	J	DNA	CDR3
TRBV6-6	TRBD1	.	TRBJ2-7	TGTGCCAGCAGTTACGCCACAGGGGGCTTCTCCTACGAGCAGTACTTC	CASSYATGGFSYEQYF
TRBV25-1	.	.	TRBJ2-3	TGTGCCAGCAGTGGACTAGACGTATCGGATACGCAGTATTTT	CASSGLDVSDTQYF
TRBV7-6	.	.	TRBJ2-7	TGTGCCAGCAGCTTAGCGTCGGCAGGGGCCTACGAGCAGTACTTC	CASSLASAGAYEQYF
TRBV4-3	.	.	TRBJ1-3	TGCGCCAGCAGCCATGCCAGCCCTGGAAACACCATATATTTT	CASSHASPGNTIYF
TRBV21-1	.	.	TRBJ2-7	TGTGCCAGCAGCTCCTCTAGCGCCCTAACGGAAAGTAAGCAGTACTTC	CASSSSSALTESKQYF
TRBV7-8	.	.	TRBJ1-5	TGTGCCAGCAGCGAACGGGACAATCTAGGTCAGCCCCAGCATTTT	CASSERDNLGQPQHF
TRBV5-5	.	.	TRBJ1-4	TGTGCCAGCAGCTTGGCAACTAATGAAAAACTGTTTTTT	CASSLATNEKLFF
TRBV10-3	.	.	TRBJ1-4	TGTGCCGCGGGGCAGTCTAATGAAAAACTGTTTTTT	CAAGQSNEKLFF
TRBV4-3	TRBD2	.	TRBJ2-7	TGCGCCAGCAGCCAAGAAGGGACTAGCCCCGGGAGGGAGCAGTACTTC	CASSQEGTSPGREQYF
TRBV10-2	TRBD2	.	TRBJ2-3	TGCGCCAGCAGCCCTAGCGGGGGGGCCGCGAGCACAGATACGCAGTATTTT	CASSPSGGAASTDTQYF
TRBV19	.	.	TRBJ2-7	TGTGCCAGTACCTCAGTCCCCCCGGGGGAGCAGTACTTC	CASTSVPPGEQYF
TRBV7-9	TRBD1	once	TRBJ1-2	TGTGCCAGCAGCTTAAGCGGGACAGATGGCTACACCTTC	CASSLSGTDGYTF
TRBV28	TRBD1	.	TRBJ2-5	TGTGCCAGCAGTTTCCGACAGGGGGTTCAAGAGACCCAGTACTTC	CASSFRQGVQETQYF
TRBV19	TRBD2	.	TRBJ2-3	TGTGCCAGTAGTCAATCGGCGGGGGGGCCAGATACGCAGTATTTT	CASSQSAGGPDTQYF
TRBV5-6	.	.	TRBJ2-7	TGTGCCAGCAGCTCCCGCCCAGGATCCTCCTACGAGCAGTACTTC	CASSSRPGSSYEQYF
TRBV29-1	TRBD1	.	TRBJ2-7	TGCAGCGTTGCGGGACAGGGGAATATTTACGAGCAGTACTTC	CSVAGQGNIYEQYF
TRBV28	.	.	TRBJ1-2	TGTGCCAGCAGCCGGGGACGGAACTATGGCTACACCTTC	CASSRGRNYGYTF